This T cell receptor (beta chain) was sequenced in a study of T-cell memory formation after mild COVID-19. Study background: TCR clusters were mostly confined to one donor each.

TCRdb reprocessed the 5' RACE reads via MiXCR and lists one record per CDR3 protein. The data contain about 290,000 distinct CDR3 sequences, less than 20% of them singletons. CDR3 length equals 13 residues. V shed 3 bases and J shed 3 bases, with 5 bases lying between them. Germline V gene sequence: CDR1 KGHDR, CDR2 SFDVKD. This clonotype has a handful of counts. This sequence joins TRBV24-1 and TRBJ1-5; D gene ambiguous. The material sequenced was PBMCs or a T cell subset sorted from them (not recorded which). This sequence originates from a man between 18 and 35 years old who had mild COVID-19 (a few samples of this study predate the infection). Cell type and time point are not known. The CDR3 is CATSDDNNQPQHF. For the CDR3, the DNA is TGTGCCACCAGTGATGATAACAATCAGCCCCAGCATTTT.